A selection of T cell receptor beta chains follows, all from one sample in a study of blood T cell repertoires in COVID-19. Only in-frame clones appear in the TCRdb table, and some are missing; sequencing was by immunoSEQ multiplex PCR. The repertoire consists of some 170,000 clones, with about 75% occurring once and the leading ten covering 26%. Sequencing was done on a sample of peripheral blood. Receptors were obtained from a woman in her seventies with acute or convalescent COVID-19. CDR3s include the opening cysteine and the closing phenylalanine or tryptophan. A D gene is named only where the DNA matches it firmly. Rows give clone size only sometimes, using once, few, many, or a class for an expanded clone.

clone_size	d_call	v_call	cdr3_length	j_call	cdr3_nt	cdr3_aa
once	-	TRBV6-1	15	TRBJ1-5	TGTGCCAGCAGCAGGACAGATAATAGCAATCAGCCCCAGCATTTT	CASSRTDNSNQPQHF
-	TRBD2	TRBV5-6	18	TRBJ2-7	TGTGCCAGCAGCGCTACATTTGGACTAGCGGGACGATCCTACGAGCAGTACTTC	CASSATFGLAGRSYEQYF
few	-	TRBV19	14	TRBJ1-4	TGTGCCAGTAGTATCGGCGGGCCTAATGAAAAACTGTTTTTT	CASSIGGPNEKLFF
-	-	TRBV7-3	14	TRBJ2-1	TGTGCCAGCAGCTTAAGTTCGTTCTACAATGAGCAGTTCTTC	CASSLSSFYNEQFF
once	-	TRBV4-1	14	TRBJ1-4	TGCGCCAGCAGTTTCGGGGTCATTTCTGAAAAACTGTTTTTT	CASSFGVISEKLFF
few	TRBD1	TRBV4-1	18	TRBJ2-2	TGCGCCAGCAGCCCAGGGGTGGGACAGGGTAAAAATGGCGGGGAGCTGTTTTTT	CASSPGVGQGKNGGELFF
-	TRBD2	TRBV5-1	17	TRBJ2-3	TGCGCCAGCAGCTTGGATGGTAGCGGGAGTATTACAGATACGCAGTATTTT	CASSLDGSGSITDTQYF
-	TRBD2	TRBV5-1	14	TRBJ2-5	TGCGCCAGCAGCTTAGCGGGAGTCCAAGAGACCCAGTACTTC	CASSLAGVQETQYF
-	TRBD2	TRBV2	15	TRBJ2-3	TGTGCCAGCAGTAGACTAGCCCTTGGCACAGATACGCAGTATTTT	CASSRLALGTDTQYF
-	-	TRBV5-1	15	TRBJ1-3	TGCGCCAGCAGCTTGGTAGGGGGCTCTGGAAACACCATATATTTT	CASSLVGGSGNTIYF
-	-	TRBV2	16	TRBJ2-1	TGTGCCAGCAGTGAAGGGGCCAGGGGAATTAACAATGAGCAGTTCTTC	CASSEGARGINNEQFF
-	TRBD2	TRBV4-1	16	TRBJ2-1	TGCGCCAGCAGCCATTATCAGACTAGCGGTAACAATGAGCAGTTCTTC	CASSHYQTSGNNEQFF
few	TRBD2	TRBV9	14	TRBJ2-7	TGTGCCAGCAGCGTAGGGCGGGAGTTCTACGAGCAGTACTTC	CASSVGREFYEQYF
-	-	TRBV19	13	TRBJ1-5	TGTGCCAGTAGTGGGGGGGCGGGTCAGCCCCAGCATTTT	CASSGGAGQPQHF
-	TRBD1	TRBV27	21	TRBJ2-1	TGTGCCAGCAGTTTCTACCCCCCCGGGACAGGGACTAACACGAGCCCTAATGAGCAGTTCTTC	CASSFYPPGTGTNTSPNEQFF
-	-	TRBV5-5	18	TRBJ1-3	TGTGCCAGCAGCCTGGGGGTAGGGGCGATGGGCTCTGGAAACACCATATATTTT	CASSLGVGAMGSGNTIYF
-	-	TRBV7-3	13	TRBJ1-2	TGTGCCAGCAGCTTGGGGCAGGGGAGCGGCTACACCTTC	CASSLGQGSGYTF
-	-	TRBV19	14	TRBJ2-7	TGTGCCAGTAGACACGGGTCGGACTCCTACGAGCAGTACTTC	CASRHGSDSYEQYF
-	-	TRBV27	14	TRBJ1-2	TGTGCCAGCAGTACACATGGCCCGAACTATGGCTACACCTTC	CASSTHGPNYGYTF
-	-	TRBV30	12	TRBJ1-2	TGTGCCTGGAGTGTGGGGACTCCTGGCTACACCTTC	CAWSVGTPGYTF
-	TRBD2	TRBV9	16	TRBJ2-1	TGTGCCAGCAGCGGCCAAAGGACTAGCAGCTACAATGAGCAGTTCTTC	CASSGQRTSSYNEQFF
-	-	TRBV3-1/TRBV3-2	15	TRBJ2-5	TGTGCCAGCAGCCCCCTGATGGGGGCGCGGGAGACCCAGTACTTC	CASSPLMGARETQYF
-	-	TRBV5-1	15	TRBJ2-7	TGCGCCAGCAGCTCGTCAACAGGGCGTACGGGCGAGCAGTACTTC	CASSSSTGRTGEQYF
-	TRBD1	TRBV13	15	TRBJ1-1	TGTGCCAGCAGCTTTAATACAGGGGCGAACACTGAAGCTTTCTTT	CASSFNTGANTEAFF
once	TRBD1	TRBV27	15	TRBJ2-1	TGTGCCAGCATGAGCACAGGGGGCGGCTACAATGAGCAGTTCTTC	CASMSTGGGYNEQFF
-	-	TRBV30	13	TRBJ1-6	TGTGCCTGGACGACAGGTTTTAATTCACCCCTCCACTTT	CAWTTGFNSPLHF
once	TRBD2	TRBV4-2	15	TRBJ2-7	TGTGCCAGCAGCCATCGAGCGGGAGTATCCCACGAGCAGTACTTC	CASSHRAGVSHEQYF
-	-	TRBV18	13	TRBJ1-1	TGTGCCAGCTCTGATACCGGGAACACTGAAGCTTTCTTT	CASSDTGNTEAFF
few	-	TRBV7-9	16	TRBJ2-1	TGTGCCAGCAGCTTTTGGGGGCGGGAGTTTTTCAATGAGCAGTTCTTC	CASSFWGREFFNEQFF
-	TRBD2	TRBV19	16	TRBJ2-5	TGTGCCAGTAGCGGACTAGCGGGAGTGGGCGAAGAGACCCAGTACTTC	CASSGLAGVGEETQYF
-	-	TRBV5-1	14	TRBJ2-3	TGCGCCAGCAGCTTGGGGGCCCCCACAGATACGCAGTATTTT	CASSLGAPTDTQYF
-	TRBD1	TRBV9	17	TRBJ2-1	TGTGCCAGCAGCGTATTCGGGCTTAGGGGACAGGGTAATGAGCAGTTCTTC	CASSVFGLRGQGNEQFF
few	-	TRBV11-3	12	TRBJ2-1	TGTGCCAGCAGCACAGTGGGGGGTGAGCAGTTCTTC	CASSTVGGEQFF
-	-	TRBV19	16	TRBJ2-3	TGTGCCAGTAGTAACCGGGATGGAGTTCTTAGAGATACGCAGTATTTT	CASSNRDGVLRDTQYF
-	-	TRBV3-1/TRBV3-2	13	TRBJ1-2	TGTGCCAGCAGCCAAGGGTTGGGCGATGGCTACACCTTC	CASSQGLGDGYTF
-	-	TRBV14	12	TRBJ1-2	TGTGCCAGCAGCGCAGGGAGGTATGGCTACACCTTC	CASSAGRYGYTF
-	-	TRBV9	14	TRBJ1-6	TGTGCCAGCAGCTTGCAGGTCCAGAATTCACCCCTCCACTTT	CASSLQVQNSPLHF
once	-	TRBV13	13	TRBJ2-2	TGTGCCAGCAGCCACAGCGGCACCGGGGAGCTGTTTTTT	CASSHSGTGELFF
-	TRBD1	TRBV24-1	15	TRBJ2-5	TGTGCCACCAGTGTCGACAGGGGGGGACAAGAGACCCAGTACTTC	CATSVDRGGQETQYF
-	-	TRBV7-8	15	TRBJ1-6	TGTGCCAGCAGCTTTGGGGGGGATAATAATTCACCCCTCCACTTT	CASSFGGDNNSPLHF
-	TRBD2	TRBV9	15	TRBJ2-7	TGTGCCAGCAGCGTTAGCCCGGGGGGCTCCTACGAGCAGTACTTC	CASSVSPGGSYEQYF
few	-	TRBV5-1	12	TRBJ1-1	TGCGCCAGCAGCGTAACAGGACCCGAAGCTTTCTTT	CASSVTGPEAFF
-	-	TRBV2	15	TRBJ2-2	TGTGCCAGCAGTGTTAGTCAGGCGAACACCGGGGAGCTGTTTTTT	CASSVSQANTGELFF
-	TRBD2	TRBV7-6	15	TRBJ2-7	TGTGCCAGCAGCTTAGCGGGAGGGTCGGGCTACGAGCAGTACTTC	CASSLAGGSGYEQYF
few	TRBD2	TRBV4-2	20	TRBJ2-2	TGTGCCAGCAGCCAAGATTACAGGACTAGCGGGAGGTTCAACACCGGGGAGCTGTTTTTT	CASSQDYRTSGRFNTGELFF
many	-	TRBV4-2	16	TRBJ2-3	TGTGCCAGCAGCCAAGATCGGCCTAGCGGCACAGATACGCAGTATTTT	CASSQDRPSGTDTQYF
once	TRBD2	TRBV6-2/TRBV6-3	15	TRBJ2-1	TGTGCCAGCAGTCTTAGGACTAGCGGGTACAATGAGCAGTTCTTC	CASSLRTSGYNEQFF
-	TRBD2	TRBV6-4	14	TRBJ2-1	TGTGCCAGCAGTGAAGCTAGCGGGAGTGGGGAGCAGTTCTTC	CASSEASGSGEQFF
few	-	TRBV11-2	12	TRBJ2-1	TGTGCCAGCAGCTCTCAGGTGTCGGGACAGTTCTTC	CASSSQVSGQFF
-	-	TRBV14	12	TRBJ2-1	TGTGCCAGCAGCCGAATACGGAATGAGCAGTTCTTC	CASSRIRNEQFF
-	TRBD2	TRBV5-1	14	TRBJ2-2	TGCGCCAGCAGCAGGGCGGGAGGAACCGGGGAGCTGTTTTTT	CASSRAGGTGELFF
-	TRBD2	TRBV7-9	17	TRBJ2-7	TGTGCCAGCAGCTTAGAAATTAGCGGGGAGGGGGTCAACGAGCAGTACTTC	CASSLEISGEGVNEQYF